This TCR beta chain was sequenced for a study of cytotoxic CD8 clonotypes in ibrutinib-treated CLL. As to this clone: Its antigen remains unknown.

The CDR3 is 15 residues long. The germline V gene has CDR1 SGHTA and CDR2 FQGNSA. V was pared by 0 bases and J by 4 bases, with 12 bases between. Genomic DNA in a quantity of 2 to 2.5 micrograms was derived from cryopreserved PBMCs for TCR beta libraries. Only in-frame clones appear in the TCRdb table, and some are missing; sequencing was by immunoSEQ multiplex PCR. In the table there are 140,000 to 150,000 clones, 76% of which are singletons. General observations from the study: Contraction or stability on treatment characterized the public clonotypes, which were uncommon. Clonality went up at ibrutinib response and then declined back toward baseline at progression.

The source of this sequence is a human donor with chronic lymphocytic leukemia. The sequences come from PBMCs, collected after 24 months of ibrutinib treatment. This chain links TRBV7-2 with TRBJ1-2; D not resolved. Written as DNA, the CDR3 is TGTGCCAGCAGCTTAGCGCTCGTGCCTGTCTATGGCTACACCTTC. This gives the protein CASSLALVPVYGYTF.